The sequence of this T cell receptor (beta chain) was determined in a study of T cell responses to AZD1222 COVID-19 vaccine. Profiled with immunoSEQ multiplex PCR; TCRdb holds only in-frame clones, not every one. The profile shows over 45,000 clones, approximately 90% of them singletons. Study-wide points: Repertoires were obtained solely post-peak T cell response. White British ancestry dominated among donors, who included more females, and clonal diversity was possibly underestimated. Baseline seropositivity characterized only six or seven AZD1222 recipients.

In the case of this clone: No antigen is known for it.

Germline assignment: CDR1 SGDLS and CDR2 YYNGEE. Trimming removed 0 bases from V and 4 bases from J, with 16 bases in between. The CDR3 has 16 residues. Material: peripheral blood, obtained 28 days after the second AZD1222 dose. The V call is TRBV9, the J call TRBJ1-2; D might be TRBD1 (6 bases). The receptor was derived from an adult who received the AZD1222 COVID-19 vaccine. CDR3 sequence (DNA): TGTGCCAGCAGCGTAGGTGGTGGACAGCGCTCCTATGGCTACACCTTC. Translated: CASSVGGGQRSYGYTF.